The clone carrying this TCR beta chain was seen many times. As yet, its antigen is unknown. The record originates from a study of molecular identifiers for immune sequencing clone quantification. The naive CD8 libraries originated from between roughly 17,000 and 1,100,000 sorted cells and drew on 10%, 30% or 50% RNA. Germline lookup yields CDR1 GTSNPN and CDR2 SVGIG (reference sequence). The CDR3 has 14 amino acids. V dropped 5 bases and J dropped 4; count of bases not matched to a gene: 0. Listed TCR primers, together with previously described methods, were used for the bulk TCR libraries. One entry per CDR3 protein results from TCRdb running MiXCR on the PCR reads. The profile shows roughly 320,000 distinct CDR3 sequences, about 22% of them singletons. Points from the study as a whole: Clones that had above 20 RNA copies took up over 98% of effector molecules but under 1% in naive cells.

The V call is TRBV30, the J call TRBJ2-1; TRBD2 matches 15 bases. This clonotype was sampled from a human donor in good health. Some libraries in this study had Jurkat cell RNA spiked in. The sequenced sample consisted of naive CD8+ T cells from blood, with Jurkat cell RNA spiked in. Described subset: FACS-sorted CD8+CD4-CCR7+CD45RA+ naive T cells. This CDR3 is CAWGLAGGYNEQFF. The CDR3 DNA sequence: TGTGCCTGGGGACTAGCGGGGGGGTACAATGAGCAGTTCTTC.